The T cell receptor beta chain described here comes from a study of blood T cell repertoires in COVID-19. In the original analysis: Cell counts per sample came from amplifying reference gene primers. This table comes from immunoSEQ multiplex PCR, and its TCRdb copy is limited to in-frame clones, with some not included. V and J calls and clone size come straight from that table; D and trimming were deduced from the DNA. The sample includes hundreds of thousands of clones, more than 75% of them seen just once. Recovery meant two consecutive negative NP/OP PCR tests, professional clearance, or resolved symptoms. The CDR3 has 16 amino acids. V lost 3 bases to trimming and J lost 5 bases; unmatched junction nucleotides: 10. Germline lookup yields CDR1 KGHSH and CDR2 LQKENI.

V is TRBV18 and J is TRBJ2-5; TRBD1 matches at 9 bases. The sequenced sample consisted of PBMCs or T cells enriched from blood (not recorded which). This sequence originates from a woman aged 45-65 years who had recovered from COVID-19. The CDR3 is CASSPSGTGQLETQYF. DNA of the CDR3: TGTGCCAGCTCACCCTCCGGGACAGGGCAGTTGGAGACCCAGTACTTC.